This T cell receptor (beta chain) was recorded in a study of cytomegalovirus exposure and HLA in healthy donors (dated by TCRdb to about 2017). Study-wide context: An earlier analysis of several hundred of the donors reported 276 Gb of sequence data and roughly 120 million unique TCR beta sequences obtained from some 200 million T cells. Every repertoire in the discovery cohort had been generated on one and the same sequencing platform. About 280 gigabases of sequencing data and approximately 91 million unique TCR sequences made up an early release that covered 640 HLA-typed donors. Genome-wide SNP genotypes for about 65% of the roughly 700 donors were used in a later genetic analysis, which treated that subset as a discovery cohort. Typing coverage differed by locus: A, B, C, DRB1 and DQB1 were typed in roughly 620-640 donors, DQA1 in approximately 520, DPA1 in 606, and DPB1 in about 450. Besides the first cohort of some 670 subjects, a separate validation cohort made up of 90 to 150 different subjects was used. Because of strong linkage in the cohort, roughly five DR-DQ haplotypes were treated as single units for association and clustering. In an earlier analysis of 500 to 650 of the donors, high-throughput TCR beta sequencing was used to judge whether each TCR beta V gene segment behaved as functional or pseudogenic. High-throughput TCR immunosequencing, statistical association of individual TCRs with disease status, and machine learning were combined to predict cytomegalovirus infection status. On average, around 240,000 unique TCR beta nucleotide sequences were sequenced per donor among 398 genotyped donors of the cohort, with about 19% of those sequences being non-productive. Donor age, sex, ethnicity and CMV serostatus were compiled together with the repertoire data. The aim of the study was to test whether cataloging public T cell receptors could identify signatures of past pathogen exposure. The later analysis used no new phenotypic data to find candidate immune exposures, relying instead on TCR beta sequences and their occurrence across donors. A later analysis re-examined previously published TCR beta repertoires from 600 to 700 donors and added high-resolution HLA genotyping to investigate patterns of TCR occurrence. The study profiled the T cell repertoires of more than 500 subjects by immunosequencing and related them to cytomegalovirus serostatus. HLA typing included class I and class II loci at four-digit resolution. Of the roughly 400 genotyped donors, around 81% fell in the genetic ancestry cluster associated with self-reported Caucasian donors.

Broader findings and caveats from the paper: According to a later analysis, most CMV-associated TCR beta chains appeared to be HLA-restricted, and the HLA associations seemed to be driven largely by CMV exposure. In a later analysis, several top co-occurrence clusters were reported to appear linked to parvovirus B19, influenza, CMV and Epstein-Barr virus. A further reported finding was that TCR beta sequences accurately predicted the HLA-A and HLA-B alleles for most subjects in the first cohort. V-gene and J-gene trimming of TCR beta chains was associated with a missense DCLRE1C variant in a later genetic analysis, and the association was replicated in an independent cohort. In a later analysis, TCR association rates were found to vary across HLA loci, with the most associated TCRs seen for DRB1 alleles and the fewest for HLA-C alleles. Compared with equally common non-associated chains, HLA-associated TCR beta chains in a later analysis were more clonally expanded and had lower generation probabilities. Sequencing depth was assumed to be roughly uniform across donors in the presence/absence analyses, though that assumption may not hold. Specific HLA alleles were associated with over 15,000 TCR beta sequences at a false discovery rate of 0.05 in a later analysis. Because HLA typing was unavailable for some donors at each locus, only the typed subset was used in association tests. Most TCR sequences were observed very rarely across donors, whereas some public TCRs were present in many individuals. CMV serostatus was the only immune exposure information available for the cohort. Correlated functional status among segregating V segments might be attributable to linkage disequilibrium, but an unknown experimental factor could not be ruled out. According to a later genetic analysis, donors in an Asian-associated ancestry cluster had fewer N-insertions in productive TCRs than the roughly 670-donor mean. It was suggested by the authors that the approach could potentially be generalized to other disease states and immunological phenotypes. In the study, 150 to 200 TCR beta chains were listed as associated with cytomegalovirus. A cluster of highly shared sequence variants was judged likely to represent a technical artifact of the sequencing pipeline. In this cohort, only TCR beta chains were sequenced, and detectable features were limited by the absence of alpha or paired-chain data. In vitro tests confirmed that a few of the cytomegalovirus-associated TCR beta chains recognize cytomegalovirus antigens. The 87-base-pair reads could not distinguish some IMGT-functional V segments, including TRBV6-2 and TRBV6-3, so those segments were excluded. In an earlier analysis of some 500 of the donors, most TCR beta V segments appeared in productive rearrangements about 87% or about 30% of the time, broadly matching IMGT annotations. When HLA alleles, especially DR and DQ, strongly co-occurred, TCR associations were difficult to assign to individual alleles. About 17 rarely observed V segments, including chromosome 9 orphons, were excluded from the earlier analysis of some 590 of the donors because counts were too low. The classifier was reported to diagnose cytomegalovirus status with high specificity and sensitivity in both the original and validation cohorts.

From the cysteine through the phenylalanine, the CDR3 covers 17 amino acids. Only the CDR3 part of the read is kept: 51 bases, read in frame from the first base. About this clone itself: Its antigen has not been determined. No base quality values were provided; no much bigger clone lies one nucleotide off.

Library preparation used the immunoSEQ multiplex PCR assay. For the multiplex PCR, a mixture combining 60 forward primers for TCR Vbeta segments and 13 reverse primers for TCR Jbeta segments was used. A multiplex PCR assay on genomic DNA amplified the CDR3 region of rearranged TCR beta genes. The amplified TCR beta libraries were sequenced on the Illumina HiSeq System as 87-base-pair reads. In the paper's pipeline: A later analysis counted about 82 million unique TCR beta chains across the approximately 700 repertoires, and roughly 10 million of these chains were shared by at least two donors. Raw reads were error-corrected and collapsed into unique sequences by a nearest-neighbor algorithm in which closely related sequences were merged to remove PCR and sequencing errors. V, D and J gene segments were assigned by aligning CDR3 sequences to IMGT reference sequences. For a sequence to be retained, a match of at least six nucleotides was required to both a V gene segment and a J gene segment. Rearrangements were classified as productive when the CDR3 lacked stop codons and remained in frame with V and J, and all other rearrangements were classified as non-productive. CDR3 was defined by IMGT convention, running from the second conserved V-encoded cysteine to the conserved J-encoded phenylalanine. The earlier analysis of approximately 500 of the donors excluded sequences that lacked an unambiguous match to a single V gene segment. An earlier analysis of several hundred of the donors called V segments functional above 56.7% productive rearrangements and segregating when the between-donor standard deviation exceeded 5%. To diagnose cytomegalovirus status from the catalog of TCR beta chain sequences, a statistical classification framework was built. In a later analysis, V and J genes were assigned by comparing TCR nucleotide sequences against IMGT/GENE-DB human TR gene sequences. A later analysis assigned CDR3 sequences and most-parsimonious VDJ recombination scenarios with the TCRdist pipeline. In a later analysis, each TCR beta chain was defined by its CDR3 amino acid sequence together with its V-gene family, and reads lacking a unique V-gene family were excluded. A later analysis removed 550 to 650 highly shared, low-generation-probability nucleotide sequences to deal with suspected cross-contamination and a sequencing artifact. In a later analysis, a clonal expansion index for each public chain was calculated from normalized within-repertoire ranks of inferred template counts. Generation probabilities in a later analysis came from a VDJ recombination model fitted to out-of-frame rearrangements, and those results were checked against IGoR. Hypergeometric tests were used in a later analysis to score TCR-TCR, TCR-HLA and TCR-CMV co-occurrence, with a repertoire-size bias correction applied to the TCR pairs. False discovery rates were estimated in a later analysis by permuting HLA or CMV assignments 20 times. In a later analysis, co-occurring TCRs were grouped using DBSCAN, with TCRdist sequence similarity added in when clustering inside HLA-allele-positive subsets. Repertoires with fewer than 30,000 or more than 120,000 public chains were left out of co-occurrence clustering, as were four to six repertoires with anomalous nucleotide sharing. TCRdb carries this immuneACCESS record with in-frame sequences only. Its versions omit some clonotypes, under half of them owing to an unresolved V gene in the studies checked, with the rest unexplained. That table supplies the V and J calls and clone size; D and trimming were determined from the DNA. This sample gives 200,000 or so clones in total; roughly 80% of them show up just once. Less than 6% of the sample lies in the top ten.

In total, roughly 670 healthy bone marrow donors made up the cohort. Cohort members were all nominally healthy when sampled, although unrecorded immune exposures were likely present. The donor was CMV seropositive and belonged to the group of 270 or so seropositive cohort members. Each donor provided a peripheral blood sample, and peripheral blood mononuclear cells were used for TCR beta sequencing. Genomic DNA was extracted from the blood cell samples with the Qiagen DNeasy Blood Extraction Kit. The source material was PBMCs. The clonotype comes from a woman aged 30 to 39 in good health and CMV-seropositive. The chain is assembled from TRBV1 and TRBJ2-3; the table's D gene call, TRBD2, was not cross checked with the DNA. TRBV1 is deemed a pseudogene. This receptor has the CDR3 CTSTKGLRGESTDTQYF. The DNA sequence is TGCACCAGCACCAAGGGATTGCGGGGCGAAAGCACAGATACGCAGTATTTT.